What follows are 30 T cell receptor beta chains derived from one specimen sequenced in a study of blood T cell repertoires in COVID-19. Sequencing used immunoSEQ multiplex PCR; TCRdb keeps in-frame clones, though not all of them. The sample consists of fewer than 60,000 clones, 65% to 85% of them appearing once. The sample taken for sequencing was peripheral blood. The origin of the receptors is an elderly man with COVID-19, enrolled during active disease.

On this clone itself: At one of its ends the junction is not consistent with the germline gene, which may arise from a read error. The chain recombines TRBV5-4 with TRBJ1-1; D might be TRBD1 (5 bases). From germline, CDR1 is SGHNT and CDR2 YYREEE (reference sequence). CDR3 length: 11 residues. The CDR3 region is CASSGGTEAFF. In DNA, the CDR3 is TGCGCCAGCAGCGGGGGGACTGAAGCTTTCTTT.

The chain joins TRBV11-2 to TRBJ2-1; 10 nucleotides align to TRBD2. Losses at the gene ends were 2 bases for V and 8 bases for J; bases not matched to a gene: 12. This CDR3 contains 17 residues. Germline CDR1 is SGHAT and CDR2 is FQNNGV. Here the CDR3 reads CASSLRLGASGSDEQFF. The CDR3 DNA reads as TGTGCCAGCAGCTTACGTCTCGGCGCTAGCGGGAGCGATGAGCAGTTCTTC.

As DNA, the CDR3 is TGTGCCAGCAAACACCGACAGAATAGCAATCAGCCCCAGCATTTT. This translates into CASKHRQNSNQPQHF. This chain uses TRBV27 with TRBJ1-5; tentatively, D is TRBD1 (5 bases). There are 15 residues in the CDR3. The V gene lost 7 bases and the J gene lost 0 bases, with 13 bases spanning the gap. CDR1 and CDR2 from the germline V gene are MNHEY and SMNVEV (reference sequence).

The chain uses TRBV10-2 and TRBJ1-1; D is possibly TRBD1 (6 bases). Germline-derived CDR1 and CDR2 are WSHSY and SAAADI. The CDR3 totals 14 residues. Deletions cut 7 bases from V and 4 bases from J, with 16 bases between. In DNA form, the CDR3 reads TGCGCCAGCAATAAACAGGGCGCGGGCACTGAAGCTTTCTTT. Encoded protein: CASNKQGAGTEAFF.

CDR3 amino acids: CASSQDTNTEAFF. CDR3 DNA sequence: TGTGCCAGCAGCCAGGACACCAACACTGAAGCTTTCTTT. This chain joins TRBV5-4 and TRBJ1-1, with D possibly being TRBD1 (5 bases). Germline V gene data show CDR1 as SGHNT and CDR2 as YYREEE (reference sequence). This CDR3 spans 13 amino acids. Trimming pared 4 bases from V and 2 bases from J, leaving 9 bases between. The whole variable domain, filled in from reference TRBV5-4 and TRBJ1-1, reads ETGVTQSPTHLIKTRGQQVTLRCSSQSGHNTVSWYQQALGQGPQFIFQYYREEENGRGNFPPRFSGLQFPNYSSELNVNALELDDSALYLCASSQDTNTEAFFGQGTRLTVV.

V and J are TRBV15 and TRBJ1-5; D unresolved. Trimming left V 9 bases short and J 2 bases short, with 17 bases between. Germline V gene data show CDR1 as LNHNV and CDR2 as YYDKDF (reference sequence). CDR3 length: 15 residues. CDR3 loop: CATRREGMGNQPQHF. Here the CDR3 DNA reads TGTGCCACAAGAAGGGAGGGAATGGGCAATCAGCCCCAGCATTTT.

This clone has a single count. The chain is built from TRBV5-4 and TRBJ2-2; 11 bases map to TRBD1. CDR3 length equals 17 residues. Germline values: CDR1 SGHNT, CDR2 YYREEE (reference sequence). The V and J ends lost 4 bases and 6 bases, in that order; junction bases with no gene match: 11. DNA of the CDR3: TGTGCCAGCAGCCCCCAACCGGGACAGGGGGGGTCCGGGGAGCTGTTTTTT. Its translation: CASSPQPGQGGSGELFF. Supplemented by reference TRBV5-4 and TRBJ2-2, the full variable domain reads ETGVTQSPTHLIKTRGQQVTLRCSSQSGHNTVSWYQQALGQGPQFIFQYYREEENGRGNFPPRFSGLQFPNYSSELNVNALELDDSALYLCASSPQPGQGGSGELFFGEGSRLTVL.

V gene TRBV4-1 combines with J gene TRBJ2-5; TRBD1 is a possible D gene (6 bases). The germline CDR1 and CDR2 sequences are MGHRA and YSYEKL. Trimming shortened V by 2 bases and J by 1 base, and 8 bases separated the two germline ends. CDR3 length: 14 residues. The CDR3 spells CASSQMTGQETQYF. The CDR3 DNA follows: TGCGCCAGCAGCCAAATGACAGGCCAAGAGACCCAGTACTTC.

J is TRBJ2-2 and V is TRBV7-2, with D unresolved. Trimming removed 5 bases from V and 12 bases from J, with 13 bases in between. This CDR3 comprises 12 residues. Germline V gives CDR1 SGHTA, CDR2 FQGNSA. CDR3: CASSRPSEKLFF. In DNA form, the CDR3 reads TGTGCCAGCAGCCGCCCCTCCGAGAAGCTGTTTTTT. The full variable domain, completed using reference TRBV7-2 and TRBJ2-2, is GAGVSQSPSNKVTEKGKDVELRCDPISGHTALYWYRQSLGQGLEFLIYFQGNSAPDKSGLPSDRFSAERTGGSVSTLTIQRTQQEDSAVYLCASSRPSEKLFFGEGSRLTVL.

This sequence joins TRBV3-1 (or the pseudogene TRBV3-2) and TRBJ2-3; D unresolved. Germline-derived CDR1 and CDR2 are LGHDT and YNNKEL (reference sequence). This CDR3 contains 13 residues. The V end was cut by 0 bases, the J end by 6 bases, with 7 bases between. This CDR3 is CASSQEGVDTQYF. The CDR3 DNA follows: TGTGCCAGCAGCCAAGAGGGCGTGGATACGCAGTATTTT.

CDR3: CASSSPGIQYF. DNA of the CDR3: TGTGCCAGCAGCTCCCCCGGCATTCAGTACTTC. The V gene is TRBV5-8, the J gene TRBJ2-4; no clear D. CDR1 is SGHTS and CDR2 is YDEGEE in the germline V gene. The CDR3 sequence is 11 residues long. V was trimmed by 3 bases and J by 9 bases, leaving 7 bases between them. Using reference TRBV5-8 and TRBJ2-4 for the parts outside the CDR3, the full variable domain is EAGVTQSPTHLIKTRGQQATLRCSPISGHTSVYWYQQALGLGLQFLLWYDEGEERNRGNFPPRFSGRQFPNYSSELNVNALELEDSALYLCASSSPGIQYFGAGTRLSVL.

Comment on this clone: The sample has other DNA sequences that encode this CDR3 too. This rearrangement joins TRBV5-1 to TRBJ1-2; 8 bases align to TRBD1. From germline, CDR1 is SGHRS and CDR2 YFSETQ. The V segment lost 0 bases and the J segment 1 base; nucleotides outside the gene matches: 2. The CDR3 consists of 15 residues. The CDR3 loop reads CASSLGDRFNYGYTF. The CDR3 nucleotides are TGCGCCAGCAGCTTGGGGGACAGGTTTAACTATGGCTACACCTTC.

The chain is built from TRBV19 and TRBJ1-6, with D maybe TRBD1 (6 bases). The CDR3 has 14 residues. Looked up from germline, CDR1 is LNHDA and CDR2 is SQIVND (reference sequence). V was cut by 3 bases and J by 5 bases, with 8 bases left in between. CDR3 region: CASSIEGDNSPLHF. CDR3 nucleotide sequence: TGTGCCAGTAGTATCGAGGGGGATAATTCACCCCTCCACTTT.

In the case of this clone: It may be a read error: a sequence one base away is much more abundant. This sample also contains other DNA sequences that code for the same CDR3. This chain connects TRBV7-2 to TRBJ1-4; 7 bases agree with TRBD1. This CDR3 contains 15 residues. From germline, CDR1 is SGHTA and CDR2 FQGNSA. The CDR3 DNA sequence: TGTGCTAGCAGCGCAGGGGGAAGGGGTAATGAAAAACTGTTTTTT. Its protein product is CASSAGGRGNEKLFF.

V is TRBV28 and J is TRBJ1-4; perhaps TRBD1 as D (6 bases). Deletions cut 2 bases from V and 4 bases from J, with 14 bases between. Germline assignment: CDR1 MDHEN and CDR2 SYDVKM. The CDR3 sequence is 16 residues long. The CDR3 DNA reads as TGTGCCAGCAGTTTACTGCCGGGACAAGGTAATGAAAAACTGTTTTTT. It is translated as CASSLLPGQGNEKLFF.

Only a few counts were recorded for this clone. The V gene is TRBV4-1, the J gene TRBJ2-1; TRBD2 matches at 12 bases. Germline CDR1 MGHRA, CDR2 YSYEKL. The CDR3 runs to 17 residues. Unmatched junction bases numbered 7, after V lost 0 bases and J lost 7 bases. The CDR3 here is CASSQDGGLAGGNEQFF. CDR3 nucleotides: TGCGCCAGCAGCCAAGATGGCGGGCTAGCGGGGGGGAATGAGCAGTTCTTC.

CDR3 sequence reads: CASSLDGNYEQYV. CDR3 coding DNA: TGTGCCAGCAGTTTAGATGGCAACTACGAGCAGTACGTC. The chain employs TRBV27 and TRBJ2-7; no reliable D call. This CDR3 comprises 13 residues. Germline CDR1 is MNHEY and CDR2 is SMNVEV (reference sequence). Between the trimmed V and J ends, which lost 2 bases and 3 bases, there was a span of 8 bases.

V is TRBV9 and J is TRBJ1-1; 7 nucleotides line up with TRBD1. The length of the CDR3 is 15 residues. Germline CDR1 reads SGDLS; CDR2 reads YYNGEE. With 0 bases clipped from V and 4 bases from J, the junction kept 6 bases outside the gene matches. DNA for the CDR3: TGTGCCAGCAGCGTAGGCCAGGGGGTGGGCACTGAAGCTTTCTTT. It specifies CASSVGQGVGTEAFF.

This clone has only one observation. The CDR3, as DNA: TGTGCCAGCAGCCGAGGTCGGGTCTACGAGCAGTACGTC. Residues: CASSRGRVYEQYV. V and J are TRBV5-6 and TRBJ2-7; no clear D gene. Germline V lookup: CDR1 SGHDT, CDR2 YYEEEE. The CDR3 loop spans 13 amino acids. The V end was cut by 4 bases, the J end by 3 bases, with 11 bases between.

The chain employs TRBV24-1 and TRBJ1-2, with D perhaps matching TRBD1 (5 bases). The CDR3 is made up of 15 amino acids. Germline values: CDR1 KGHDR, CDR2 SFDVKD. V dropped 4 bases and J dropped 0 bases, with 11 bases sitting between them. The CDR3 DNA sequence: TGTGCCACCAGTGACACTGACAGTGCTAACTATGGCTACACCTTC. Encoded protein: CATSDTDSANYGYTF.

This clone showed up just a few times. V and J are TRBV7-9 and TRBJ1-1, with 7 bases lining up with TRBD1. The germline gives CDR1 SEHNR, CDR2 FQNEAQ (reference sequence). The CDR3 contains 14 residues. J lost 3 bases, V lost 2 bases, and 3 bases had no gene match. In nucleotides, the CDR3 is TGTGCCAGCAGCTTACCAGGGGGAGACACTGAAGCTTTCTTT. This encodes CASSLPGGDTEAFF.

The rearrangement joins TRBV7-2 to TRBJ2-3, with unresolved D. The CDR3 is made up of 15 amino acids. V shed 4 bases and J shed 4 bases, with 15 bases lying between them. Germline assignment: CDR1 SGHTA and CDR2 FQGNSA. The CDR3 DNA follows: TGTGCCAGCAGCTCGCCGGTCGCGGCATCAGATACGCAGTATTTT. Amino acids: CASSSPVAASDTQYF.

The chain employs TRBV18 and TRBJ1-4, with 9 bases aligning to TRBD1. J gave up 6 bases and V 3 bases, and 2 bases lay outside the gene matches. CDR1 and CDR2 from the germline V gene are KGHSH and LQKENI. The length of the CDR3 is 14 residues. In DNA, the CDR3 is TGTGCCAGCTCACCTACAGGGGGCTATGAAAAACTGTTTTTT. Protein: CASSPTGGYEKLFF.

The gene calls are TRBV6-1 and TRBJ2-1; D may be TRBD2 (6 bases). This CDR3 has 14 amino acids. Trimming shortened V by 2 bases and J by 7 bases, and 12 bases separated the two germline ends. CDR1 and CDR2 (germline): MNHNS, SASEGT. The CDR3 spells CASSETAGLNEQFF. CDR3 sequence (DNA): TGTGCCAGCAGTGAAACAGCGGGTTTGAATGAGCAGTTCTTC.

J is TRBJ2-7 and V is TRBV29-1; 9 bases line up with TRBD2. This CDR3 is built from 18 residues. The V gene's germline CDR1 is SQVTM and CDR2 ANQGSEA. V shed 2 bases and J 0 bases; nucleotides not matched to a gene: 14. This chain's CDR3 is CSVELAPKRGDSSYEQYF. The CDR3, as DNA: TGCAGCGTTGAACTAGCCCCCAAGCGGGGGGATTCCTCCTACGAGCAGTACTTC.

The V and J genes are TRBV28 and TRBJ1-6; D not resolved. The CDR3 totals 14 residues. V lost 6 bases, J lost 12 bases, and 18 bases lay in between. From germline, CDR1 is MDHEN and CDR2 SYDVKM. The CDR3 is CASSRWEGGKPLHF. The CDR3 nucleotides are TGTGCCAGCAGCCGCTGGGAGGGCGGCAAACCCCTCCACTTT.

The chain has TRBV7-9 and TRBJ2-2; TRBD2 matches 9 bases. The length of the CDR3 is 15 residues. Trimming removed 5 bases from V and 4 bases from J; junction bases left unmatched: 5. Germline V CDR1 and CDR2: SEHNR, FQNEAQ (reference sequence). CDR3 coding DNA: TGTGCCAGCAGCCCTAAGACTAGCGGCACCGGGGAGCTGTTTTTT. Amino acids: CASSPKTSGTGELFF.

The chain carries TRBV4-3 and TRBJ1-2; D possibly corresponds to TRBD1 (6 bases). Trimming stripped 4 bases from V and 2 bases from J, with 14 bases between. The CDR3 consists of 15 residues. Per germline, CDR1 LGHNA and CDR2 YSLEER. The CDR3, as DNA: TGCGCCAGCAGCCTAGCAGGGGCGGAGAACTATGGCTACACCTTC. Amino acid sequence: CASSLAGAENYGYTF.

This clone appeared a single time. The V and J genes are TRBV15 and TRBJ1-1; D gene ambiguous. The CDR3 loop spans 16 amino acids. Looked up from germline, CDR1 is LNHNV and CDR2 is YYDKDF (reference sequence). V was shortened by 0 bases and J by 2 bases, with 13 bases between the two germline ends. CDR3 protein: CATSRDPLYANTEAFF. CDR3 in DNA: TGTGCCACCAGCAGAGATCCACTTTACGCCAACACTGAAGCTTTCTTT.

The chain employs TRBV5-1 and TRBJ1-5, with 9 bases aligning to TRBD1. The CDR3 consists of 15 residues. V was pared by 3 bases and J by 4 bases, with 5 bases of the junction left unmatched. Germline-derived CDR1 and CDR2 are SGHRS and YFSETQ. The CDR3: CASSSGTGQNQPQHF. CDR3 nucleotide sequence: TGCGCCAGCAGCTCCGGGACAGGGCAGAATCAGCCCCAGCATTTT.